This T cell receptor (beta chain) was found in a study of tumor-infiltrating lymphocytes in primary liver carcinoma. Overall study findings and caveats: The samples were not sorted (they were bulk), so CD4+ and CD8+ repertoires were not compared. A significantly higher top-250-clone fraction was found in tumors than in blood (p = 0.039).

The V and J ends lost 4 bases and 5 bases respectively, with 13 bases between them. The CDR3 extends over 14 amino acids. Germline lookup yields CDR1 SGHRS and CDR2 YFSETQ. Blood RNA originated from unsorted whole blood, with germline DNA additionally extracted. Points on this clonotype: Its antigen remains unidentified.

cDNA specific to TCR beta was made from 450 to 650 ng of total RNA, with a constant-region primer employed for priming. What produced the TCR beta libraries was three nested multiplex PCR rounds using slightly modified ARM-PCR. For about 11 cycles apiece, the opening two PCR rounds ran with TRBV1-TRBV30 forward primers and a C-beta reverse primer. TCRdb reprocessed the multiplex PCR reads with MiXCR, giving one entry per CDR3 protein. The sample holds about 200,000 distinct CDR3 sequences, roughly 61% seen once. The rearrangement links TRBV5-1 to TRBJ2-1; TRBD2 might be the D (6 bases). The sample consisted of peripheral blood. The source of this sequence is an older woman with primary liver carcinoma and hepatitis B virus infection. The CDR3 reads CASSVGLGHNEQFF. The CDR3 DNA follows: TGCGCCAGCAGCGTGGGACTCGGACACAATGAGCAGTTCTTC. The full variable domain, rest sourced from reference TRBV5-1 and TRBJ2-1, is KAGVTQTPRYLIKTRGQQVTLSCSPISGHRSVSWYQQTPGQGLQFLFEYFSETQRNKGNFPGRFSGRQFSNSRSEMNVSTLELGDSALYLCASSVGLGHNEQFFGPGTRLTVL.